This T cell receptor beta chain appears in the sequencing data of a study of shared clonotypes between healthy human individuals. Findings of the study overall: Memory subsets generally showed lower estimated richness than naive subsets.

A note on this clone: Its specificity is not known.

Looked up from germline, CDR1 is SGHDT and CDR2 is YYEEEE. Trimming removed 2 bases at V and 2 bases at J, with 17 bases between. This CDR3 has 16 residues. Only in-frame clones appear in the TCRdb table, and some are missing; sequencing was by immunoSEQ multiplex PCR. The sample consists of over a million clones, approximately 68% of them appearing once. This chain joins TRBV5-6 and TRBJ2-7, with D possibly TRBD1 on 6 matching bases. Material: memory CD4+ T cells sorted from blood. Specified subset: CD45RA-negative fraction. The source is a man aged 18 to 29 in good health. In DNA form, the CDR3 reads TGTGCCAGCAGCTTATCCTCGCGGACAGTAACCTACGAGCAGTACTTC. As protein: CASSLSSRTVTYEQYF.